This entry lists 8 T cell receptor beta chains sequenced from one sample in a study of cytomegalovirus exposure and HLA in healthy donors. The PCR ran on 60 Vbeta and 13 Jbeta primers. The protocol was immunoSEQ multiplex PCR, while the TCRdb copy is restricted to in-frame clones and leaves out a portion. The sample shows 160,000 or so clones, roughly 80% of them seen only once. The sample consisted of PBMCs. The receptors stem from a man aged 45-65 years in good health and CMV-seropositive.

The rearrangement joins TRBV4-3 to TRBJ1-5; D remains ambiguous. This CDR3 spans 13 amino acids. Germline assignment: CDR1 LGHNA and CDR2 YSLEER. The germline V and J ends were trimmed by 0 bases and 6 bases, with 6 bases remaining between them. The CDR3 loop is CASSQDRGQPQHF. CDR3 in DNA: TGCGCCAGCAGCCAAGATCGAGGTCAGCCCCAGCATTTT.

The chain recombines TRBV27 with TRBJ1-1, with TRBD1 identical over 8 bases. Germline-derived CDR1 and CDR2 are MNHEY and SMNVEV (reference sequence). The V and J ends lost 5 bases and 5 bases, in that order; junction bases with no gene match: 7. The CDR3 contains 14 residues. CDR3 residues: CASSEDREGTEAFF. CDR3 sequence (DNA): TGTGCCAGCAGTGAGGACAGGGAGGGGACTGAAGCTTTCTTT.

This chain connects TRBV18 to TRBJ2-7; 7 bases agree with TRBD1. CDR3 length: 13 residues. Germline trimming cut 6 bases from V and 6 bases from J; bases unmatched to any gene: 8. Per the germline V gene, CDR1 is KGHSH and CDR2 is LQKENI. CDR3 loop: CASSLTRDSEQYF. The CDR3 DNA sequence: TGTGCCAGCTCCCTCACTCGGGACAGCGAGCAGTACTTC.

Concerning this clone itself: Additional DNA sequences in this sample encode the identical CDR3. The chain carries TRBV7-2 and TRBJ1-4, with 9 bases fitting TRBD1. V lost 0 bases to trimming and J lost 5 bases; unmatched junction nucleotides: 1. There are 15 residues in the CDR3. Germline CDR1 SGHTA, CDR2 FQGNSA. As DNA, the CDR3 is TGTGCCAGCAGCTTAGCTGGGACAGGGAATGAAAAACTGTTTTTT. The encoded protein is CASSLAGTGNEKLFF.

The chain carries TRBV5-1 and TRBJ1-2; 8 positions match TRBD1. V lost 2 bases to trimming and J lost 4 bases; unmatched junction nucleotides: 10. From germline, CDR1 is SGHRS and CDR2 YFSETQ. CDR3 size: 16 residues. The CDR3 coding sequence is TGCGCCAGCAGCTTCCGAACCGGGACAGGTTCCTATGGCTACACCTTC. It yields the protein CASSFRTGTGSYGYTF. The whole variable domain, filled in from reference TRBV5-1 and TRBJ1-2, reads KAGVTQTPRYLIKTRGQQVTLSCSPISGHRSVSWYQQTPGQGLQFLFEYFSETQRNKGNFPGRFSGRQFSNSRSEMNVSTLELGDSALYLCASSFRTGTGSYGYTFGSGTRLTVV.

This clone was counted a few times. The V gene is TRBV4-1, the J gene TRBJ2-3; 9 nucleotides align to TRBD2. Germline V lookup: CDR1 MGHRA, CDR2 YSYEKL. V gave up 0 bases and J gave up 4 bases; unmatched junction bases: 8. The CDR3 loop spans 17 amino acids. CDR3 sequence reads: CASSQEPSGAPPDTQYF. The DNA for the CDR3 is TGCGCCAGCAGCCAAGAACCTAGCGGGGCCCCTCCAGATACGCAGTATTTT.

V and J are TRBV27 and TRBJ1-2, with 7 bases matching TRBD1. Trimming took 5 bases from V and 6 from J; bases not matched to a gene: 18. Germline lookup yields CDR1 MNHEY and CDR2 SMNVEV (reference sequence). There are 17 residues in the CDR3. CDR3 protein: CASSPSQTGFGWDGYTF. For the CDR3, the DNA is TGTGCCAGCAGTCCCTCTCAGACAGGGTTCGGGTGGGATGGCTACACCTTC.

The genes are TRBV4-3 and TRBJ2-6; tentatively, D is TRBD1 (5 bases). The CDR3 has 18 residues. Trimming stripped 0 bases from V and 0 bases from J, with 12 bases between. CDR1 LGHNA and CDR2 YSLEER come from the germline V gene. CDR3 DNA sequence: TGCGCCAGCAGCCAAGAGGCCAGGGTGAGCTCTGGGGCCAACGTCCTGACTTTC. Amino acids: CASSQEARVSSGANVLTF.